This T cell receptor (beta chain) emerged from a study of blood T cell repertoires in COVID-19. Study-wide background: Sites across the United States, Italy and Spain contributed samples from acute and convalescent COVID-19. Nucleic acid was either cDNA or gDNA, and it came from T cells, B-cell-depleted T cells, or PBMCs.

The CDR3 length is 15 residues. In germline, CDR1 is SGHRS, CDR2 YFSETQ. J gave up 7 bases and V 0 bases, and 6 bases lay outside the gene matches. How the authors handled the data: How many nucleated cells were present was estimated from reference gene primer amplification. This table comes from immunoSEQ multiplex PCR, and its TCRdb copy is limited to in-frame clones, with some not included. That table gives V, J and clone size, and the DNA gave D and trimming. The sample has about 140,000 clones, under 90% seen once. This clone was seen a few times. The sample was peripheral blood. The origin of this receptor is a man in his 70s who had recovered from COVID-19. This chain links TRBV5-1 with TRBJ1-2, with 10 bases fitting TRBD1. CDR3 region: CASSLEGQGVFGYTF. Here the CDR3 DNA reads TGCGCCAGCAGCTTGGAAGGACAGGGGGTTTTTGGCTACACCTTC.